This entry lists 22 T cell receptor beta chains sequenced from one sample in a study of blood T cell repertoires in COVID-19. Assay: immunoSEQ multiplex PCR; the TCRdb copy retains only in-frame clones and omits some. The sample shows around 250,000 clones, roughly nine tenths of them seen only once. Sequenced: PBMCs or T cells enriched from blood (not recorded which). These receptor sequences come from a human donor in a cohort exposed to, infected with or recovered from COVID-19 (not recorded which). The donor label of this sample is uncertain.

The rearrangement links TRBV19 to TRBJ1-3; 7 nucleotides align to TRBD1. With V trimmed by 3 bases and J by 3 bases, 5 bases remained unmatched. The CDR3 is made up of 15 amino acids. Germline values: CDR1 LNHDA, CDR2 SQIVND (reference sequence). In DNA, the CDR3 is TGTGCCAGTAGTATGCAGGGGGGAGGTGGAAACACCATATATTTT. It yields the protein CASSMQGGGGNTIYF.

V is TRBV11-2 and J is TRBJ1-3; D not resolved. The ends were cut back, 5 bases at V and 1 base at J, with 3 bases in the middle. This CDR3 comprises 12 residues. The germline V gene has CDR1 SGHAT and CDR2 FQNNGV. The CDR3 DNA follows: TGTGCCAGCAGCCTTTCTGGAAACACCATATATTTT. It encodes CASSLSGNTIYF.

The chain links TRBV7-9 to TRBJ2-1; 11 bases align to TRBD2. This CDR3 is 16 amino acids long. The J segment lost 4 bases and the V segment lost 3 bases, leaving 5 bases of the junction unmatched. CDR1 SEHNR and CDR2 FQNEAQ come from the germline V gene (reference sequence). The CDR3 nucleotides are TGTGCCAGCAGCTTGTATAGCGGGGGGGAATACAATGAGCAGTTCTTC. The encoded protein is CASSLYSGGEYNEQFF.

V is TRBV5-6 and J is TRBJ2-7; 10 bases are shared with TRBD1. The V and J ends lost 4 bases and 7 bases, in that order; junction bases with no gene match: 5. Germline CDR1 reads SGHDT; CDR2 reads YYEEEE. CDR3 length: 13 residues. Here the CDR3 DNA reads TGTGCCAGCAGCCCTTGGACAGGGGGTGAGCAGTACTTC. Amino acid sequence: CASSPWTGGEQYF.

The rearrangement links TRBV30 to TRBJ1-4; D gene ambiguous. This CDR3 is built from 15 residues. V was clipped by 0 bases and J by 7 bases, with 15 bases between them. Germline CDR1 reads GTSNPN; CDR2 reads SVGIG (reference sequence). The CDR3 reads CAWSVRGRVGEKLFF. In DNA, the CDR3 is TGTGCCTGGAGTGTCAGAGGGAGGGTGGGTGAAAAACTGTTTTTT.

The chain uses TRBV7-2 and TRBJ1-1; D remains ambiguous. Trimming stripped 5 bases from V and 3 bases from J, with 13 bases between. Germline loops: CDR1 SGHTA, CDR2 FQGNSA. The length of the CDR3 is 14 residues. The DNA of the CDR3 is TGTGCCAGCAGCCCTCCTCCGGGGTACACTGAAGCTTTCTTT. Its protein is CASSPPPGYTEAFF.

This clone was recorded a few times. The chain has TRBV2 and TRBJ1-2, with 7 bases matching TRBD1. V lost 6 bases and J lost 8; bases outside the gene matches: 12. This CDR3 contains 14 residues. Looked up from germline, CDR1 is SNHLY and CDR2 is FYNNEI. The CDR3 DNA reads TGTGCCAGCAGCCCCGACAGGGATTCTCCCGGCTACACCTTC. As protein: CASSPDRDSPGYTF.

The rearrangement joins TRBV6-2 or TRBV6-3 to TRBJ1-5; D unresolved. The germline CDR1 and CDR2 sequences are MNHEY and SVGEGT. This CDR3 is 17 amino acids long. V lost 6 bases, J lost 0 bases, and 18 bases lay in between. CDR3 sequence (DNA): TGTGCCAGCAGCCCCCGCCGGGGAAGATATAGCAATCAGCCCCAGCATTTT. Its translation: CASSPRRGRYSNQPQHF.

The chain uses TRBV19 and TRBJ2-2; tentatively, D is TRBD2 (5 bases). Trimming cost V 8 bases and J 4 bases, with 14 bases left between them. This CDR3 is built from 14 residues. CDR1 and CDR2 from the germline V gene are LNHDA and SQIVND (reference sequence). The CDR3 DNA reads TGTGCCAGTGCCGTACTGGAGGCCACCGGGGAGCTGTTTTTT. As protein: CASAVLEATGELFF.

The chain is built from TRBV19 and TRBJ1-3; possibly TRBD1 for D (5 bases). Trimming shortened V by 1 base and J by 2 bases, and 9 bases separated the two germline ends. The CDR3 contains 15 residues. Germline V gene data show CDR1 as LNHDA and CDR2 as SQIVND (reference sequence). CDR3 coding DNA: TGTGCCAGTAGTATAGTTTCGGGGGCTGGAAACACCATATATTTT. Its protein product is CASSIVSGAGNTIYF. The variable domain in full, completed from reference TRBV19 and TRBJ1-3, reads DGGITQSPKYLFRKEGQNVTLSCEQNLNHDAMYWYRQDPGQGLRLIYYSQIVNDFQKGDIAEGYSVSREKKESFPLTVTSAQKNPTAFYLCASSIVSGAGNTIYFGEGSWLTVV.

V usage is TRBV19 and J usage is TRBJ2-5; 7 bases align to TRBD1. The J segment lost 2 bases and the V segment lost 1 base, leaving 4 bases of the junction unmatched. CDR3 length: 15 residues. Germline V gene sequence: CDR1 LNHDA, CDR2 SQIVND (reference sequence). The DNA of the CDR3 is TGTGCCAGTAGTATAGGGGGACAGTTTCAAGAGACCCAGTACTTC. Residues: CASSIGGQFQETQYF.

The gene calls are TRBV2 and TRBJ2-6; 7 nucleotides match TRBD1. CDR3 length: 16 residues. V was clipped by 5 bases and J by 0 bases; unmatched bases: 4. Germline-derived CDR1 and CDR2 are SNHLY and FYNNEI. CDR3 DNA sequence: TGTGCCAGCAGTAGACAGGGCGACTCTGGGGCCAACGTCCTGACTTTC. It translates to CASSRQGDSGANVLTF.

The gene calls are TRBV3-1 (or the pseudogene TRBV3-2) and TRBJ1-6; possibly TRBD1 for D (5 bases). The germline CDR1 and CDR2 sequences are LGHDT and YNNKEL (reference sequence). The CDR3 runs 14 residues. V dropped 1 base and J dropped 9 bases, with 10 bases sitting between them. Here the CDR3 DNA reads TGTGCCAGCAGCCAAGCGGGGGTGGGTTCACCCCTCCACTTT. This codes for CASSQAGVGSPLHF.

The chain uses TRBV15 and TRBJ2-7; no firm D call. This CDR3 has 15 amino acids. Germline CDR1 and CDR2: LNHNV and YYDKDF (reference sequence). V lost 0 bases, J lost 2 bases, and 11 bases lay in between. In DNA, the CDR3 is TGTGCCACCAGCAGAGATCTAAACAGTGCCTACGAGCAGTACTTC. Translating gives CATSRDLNSAYEQYF.

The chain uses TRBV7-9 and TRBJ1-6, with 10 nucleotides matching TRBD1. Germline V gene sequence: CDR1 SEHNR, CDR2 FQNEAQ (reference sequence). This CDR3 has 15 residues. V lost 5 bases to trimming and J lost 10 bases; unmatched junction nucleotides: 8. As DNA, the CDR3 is TGTGCCAGCAGCCCTCCCGGGACAGGGGAATCACCCCTCCACTTT. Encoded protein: CASSPPGTGESPLHF.

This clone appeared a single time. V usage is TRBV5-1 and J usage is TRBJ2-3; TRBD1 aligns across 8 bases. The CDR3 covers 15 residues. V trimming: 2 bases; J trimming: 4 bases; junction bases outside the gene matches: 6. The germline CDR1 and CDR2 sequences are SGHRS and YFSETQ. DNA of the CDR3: TGCGCCAGCAGCTTTGGGGGACAGGCCTCAGATACGCAGTATTTT. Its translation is CASSFGGQASDTQYF.

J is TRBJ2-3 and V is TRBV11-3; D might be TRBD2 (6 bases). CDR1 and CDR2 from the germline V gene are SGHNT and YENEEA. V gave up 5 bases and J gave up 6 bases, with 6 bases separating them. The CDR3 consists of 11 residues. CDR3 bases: TGTGCCAGCAGCCGGGGGGATACGCAGTATTTT. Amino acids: CASSRGDTQYF.

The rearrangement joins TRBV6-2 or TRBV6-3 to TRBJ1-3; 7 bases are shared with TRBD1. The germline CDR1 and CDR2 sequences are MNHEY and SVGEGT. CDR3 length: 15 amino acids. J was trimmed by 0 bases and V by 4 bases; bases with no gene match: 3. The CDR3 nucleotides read TGTGCCAGCAGTTGGACAGGTTTCTCTGGAAACACCATATATTTT. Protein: CASSWTGFSGNTIYF.

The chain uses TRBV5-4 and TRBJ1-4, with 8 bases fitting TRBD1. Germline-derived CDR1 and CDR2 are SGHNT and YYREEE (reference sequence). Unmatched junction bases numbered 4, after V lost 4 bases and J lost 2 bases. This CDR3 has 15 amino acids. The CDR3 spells CASSRQGATNEKLFF. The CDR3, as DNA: TGTGCCAGCAGCCGGCAGGGGGCCACTAATGAAAAACTGTTTTTT.

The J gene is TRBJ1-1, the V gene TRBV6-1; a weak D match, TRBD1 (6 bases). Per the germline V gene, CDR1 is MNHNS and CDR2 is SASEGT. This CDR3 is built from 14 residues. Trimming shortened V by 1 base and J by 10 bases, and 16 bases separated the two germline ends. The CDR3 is CASSEGGGARGAFF. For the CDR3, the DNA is TGTGCCAGCAGTGAAGGCGGGGGGGCGCGGGGAGCTTTCTTT.

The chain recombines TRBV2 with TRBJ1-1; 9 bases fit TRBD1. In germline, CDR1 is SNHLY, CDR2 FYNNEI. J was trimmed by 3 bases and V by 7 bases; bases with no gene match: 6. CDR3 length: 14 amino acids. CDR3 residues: CASMTDRGYTEAFF. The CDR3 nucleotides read TGTGCCAGCATGACAGACAGGGGGTACACTGAAGCTTTCTTT.

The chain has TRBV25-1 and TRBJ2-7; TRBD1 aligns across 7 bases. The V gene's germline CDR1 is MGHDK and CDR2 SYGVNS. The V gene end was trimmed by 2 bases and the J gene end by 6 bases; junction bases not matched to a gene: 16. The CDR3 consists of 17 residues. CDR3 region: CASSEPAGDRALGEQYF. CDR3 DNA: TGTGCCAGCAGTGAACCGGCCGGAGACAGGGCCCTAGGCGAGCAGTACTTC.